This TCR beta chain is from a study of cytomegalovirus exposure and HLA in healthy donors. Points from the study as a whole: TCR beta V- and J-gene trimming, according to a later analysis, was linked to a missense DCLRE1C variant.

The PCR employed 60 Vbeta primers together with 13 Jbeta primers. TCRdb's copy holds only in-frame clones and misses some; the assay was immunoSEQ multiplex PCR. The table shows 200,000 to 250,000 clones, with around four fifths occurring only once. Notes on this clone: Its specificity is unknown.

The CDR3 spans 15 residues. J lost 6 bases, V lost 6 bases, and 9 bases had no gene match. Germline lookup yields CDR1 MNHNS and CDR2 SASEGT. The chain carries TRBV6-1 and TRBJ1-4, with TRBD1 matching over 8 bases. The sequenced sample was PBMCs. The sequence was collected from a boy aged 10-17 years in good health and CMV-seronegative. CDR3 residues: CASRETATGDEKLFF. In nucleotides, the CDR3 is TGTGCCAGCAGGGAGACGGCGACAGGGGATGAAAAACTGTTTTTT.